Each of the 9 T cell receptor beta chains below was sequenced from the same sample in a study of cytomegalovirus exposure and HLA in healthy donors. Sequencing used immunoSEQ multiplex PCR; TCRdb keeps in-frame clones, though not all of them. The sample records 250,000 to 350,000 clones, about nine tenths being singletons. Sequenced input: PBMCs. These receptor sequences come from a woman between 25 and 40 years old in good health and CMV-seropositive.

The table lists this clone with a few counts. The J gene is TRBJ1-5, the V gene TRBV5-6; 9 bases align to TRBD1. J gave up 0 bases and V 0 bases, and 4 bases lay outside the gene matches. CDR1 and CDR2 from the germline V gene are SGHDT and YYEEEE. There are 17 residues in the CDR3. The CDR3 coding sequence is TGTGCCAGCAGCTTGGGCGGGGACAGGGTTAGCAATCAGCCCCAGCATTTT. Translating it yields CASSLGGDRVSNQPQHF.

The chain links TRBV18 to TRBJ2-3; TRBD2 is a possible D gene (6 bases). The CDR3 has 15 amino acids. Trimming took 4 bases from V and 4 from J, leaving 15 bases between them. The germline V gene has CDR1 KGHSH and CDR2 LQKENI. The CDR3 DNA sequence: TGTGCCAGCTCACAAAACAAGGGACTCGCAGATACGCAGTATTTT. Encoded protein: CASSQNKGLADTQYF.

The chain combines TRBV11-1 with TRBJ2-1; D may be TRBD2 (5 bases). The CDR3 is 13 amino acids. Germline V CDR1 and CDR2: SGHAT, FQDESV (reference sequence). V lost 6 bases and J lost 6, with 12 bases in between. The CDR3 here is CASRASGLNEQFF. In DNA, the CDR3 is TGTGCCAGCAGGGCCTCCGGACTCAATGAGCAGTTCTTC.

J is TRBJ1-1 and V is TRBV27; no reliable D call. The CDR3 consists of 13 residues. Trimming shortened V by 1 base and J by 0 bases, and 3 bases separated the two germline ends. Germline-derived CDR1 and CDR2 are MNHEY and SMNVEV (reference sequence). The CDR3 spells CASSLFVNTEAFF. The CDR3 DNA follows: TGTGCCAGCAGTTTATTCGTGAACACTGAAGCTTTCTTT.

V usage is TRBV2 and J usage is TRBJ1-1; no reliable D call. CDR1 and CDR2 from the germline V gene are SNHLY and FYNNEI. V lost 3 bases and J 3 bases, leaving 17 bases between the germline ends. The CDR3 consists of 16 residues. The CDR3, as DNA: TGTGCCAGCAGTGACCTTGGACGGATATGGGACACTGAAGCTTTCTTT. Encoded protein: CASSDLGRIWDTEAFF. The full variable domain, in which reference TRBV2 and TRBJ1-1 provide the parts outside the CDR3, is EPEVTQTPSHQVTQMGQEVILRCVPISNHLYFYWYRQILGQKVEFLVSFYNNEISEKSEIFDDQFSVERPDGSNFTLKIRSTKLEDSAMYFCASSDLGRIWDTEAFFGQGTRLTVV.

The V call is TRBV28, the J call TRBJ2-3; D not certain. The CDR3 has 15 amino acids. Germline CDR1 reads MDHEN; CDR2 reads SYDVKM. Trimming shortened V by 6 bases and J by 4 bases, and 17 bases separated the two germline ends. CDR3 DNA sequence: TGTGCCAGCAGCCCCGCGGCAGGCAGCGCAGATACGCAGTATTTT. Protein product: CASSPAAGSADTQYF.

The genes are TRBV6-5 and TRBJ1-5; TRBD1 matches 7 bases. This CDR3 has 14 amino acids. Germline CDR1 MNHEY, CDR2 SVGAGI. Trimming cost V 6 bases and J 1 base; bases outside gene matches: 3. The CDR3 DNA is TGTGCCAGCAGACAGGACAGGAGCAATCAGCCCCAGCATTTT. This codes for CASRQDRSNQPQHF.

The chain joins TRBV7-9 to TRBJ2-7, with a tentative D call TRBD2 (7 bases). The CDR3 extends over 14 amino acids. Looked up from germline, CDR1 is SEHNR and CDR2 is FQNEAQ (reference sequence). V shed 5 bases and J shed 3 bases, with 14 bases lying between them. The CDR3 sequence: CASSGGDTLYEQYF. In DNA form, the CDR3 reads TGTGCCAGCAGCGGGGGGGACACACTCTACGAGCAGTACTTC.

This clone has a single count. The V gene is TRBV28, the J gene TRBJ1-4; no clear D. V was shortened by 4 bases and J by 7 bases, with 25 bases between the two germline ends. Germline V CDR1 and CDR2: MDHEN, SYDVKM. The CDR3 spans 18 residues. In DNA form, the CDR3 reads TGTGCCAGCAGTTCCTCTAAGATCACAAGGGAGGCGACTGAAAAACTGTTTTTT. Its translation is CASSSSKITREATEKLFF.